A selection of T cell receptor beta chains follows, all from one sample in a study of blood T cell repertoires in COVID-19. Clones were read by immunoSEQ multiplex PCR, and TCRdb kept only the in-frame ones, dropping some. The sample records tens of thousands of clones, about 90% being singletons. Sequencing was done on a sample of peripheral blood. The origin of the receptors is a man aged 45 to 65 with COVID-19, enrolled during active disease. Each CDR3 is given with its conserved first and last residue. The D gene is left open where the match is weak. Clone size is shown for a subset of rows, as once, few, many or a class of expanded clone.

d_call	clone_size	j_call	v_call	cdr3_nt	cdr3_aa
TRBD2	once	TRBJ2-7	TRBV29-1	TGCAGCGTTGAATCTAGCGGGAGGTACGAGCAGTACTTC	CSVESSGRYEQYF
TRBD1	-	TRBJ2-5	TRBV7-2	TGTGCCAGCAGCGCACAGGCAGGGGGCGTTAGTACCCAGTACTTC	CASSAQAGGVSTQYF
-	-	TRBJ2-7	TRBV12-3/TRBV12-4	TGTGCCAGCAGTCGACATTTGGGCGACGAGCAGTACTTC	CASSRHLGDEQYF
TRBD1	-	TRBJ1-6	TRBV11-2	TGTGCCAGCAGCTCGACGGGACAGGGTAGACATTCACCCCTCCACTTT	CASSSTGQGRHSPLHF
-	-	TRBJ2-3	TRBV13	TGTGCCAGCAGCCCCTTAGTTGCAGATACGCAGTATTTT	CASSPLVADTQYF
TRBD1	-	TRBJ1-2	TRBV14	TGTGCCAGCAGCCAATCGACCTGGACAGGCTATGGCTACACCTTC	CASSQSTWTGYGYTF
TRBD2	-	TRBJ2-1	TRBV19	TGTGCCAGTAGTAGGCTAGCGGGAGGAGACCCCAACTATGAGCAGTTCTTC	CASSRLAGGDPNYEQFF
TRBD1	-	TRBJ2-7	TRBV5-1	TGCGCCAGCACAACGGCAGGGGGCTACTACGAGCAGTACTTC	CASTTAGGYYEQYF
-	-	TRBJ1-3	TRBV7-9	TGTGCCAGCAGCTTAATGGCAGGTGGAAACACCATATATTTT	CASSLMAGGNTIYF
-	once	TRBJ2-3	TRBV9	TGTGCCAGCAGCGTAAGGGGCGAGTTCGCAGATACGCAGTATTTT	CASSVRGEFADTQYF